Sequencing of this TCR beta chain was carried out in a study of blood T cell repertoires in COVID-19. Study details: Spain, Italy and the United States supplied samples that represented acute and convalescent COVID-19. T cells, B-cell-depleted T cells, or PBMCs provided the cDNA or gDNA that served as material.

Germline CDR1 reads MNHNS; CDR2 reads SASEGT. This CDR3 has 15 amino acids. The trim removed 1 base at V and 8 bases at J, leaving 8 bases unmatched. Per the original data handling: Researchers report that nucleated cell counts were estimated from reference gene primer amplification. TCRdb keeps only in-frame clones here, not all; method: immunoSEQ multiplex PCR. The DNA was the basis for D and trimming; V, J and clone size are from that table. The sample has roughly 140,000 clones; roughly 88% are singletons. The sequence derives from a man between 65 and 79 years old with acute or convalescent COVID-19. The sequenced material came from peripheral blood. This rearrangement joins TRBV6-1 to TRBJ1-2; TRBD1 aligns across 9 bases. The CDR3 region has the DNA TGTGCCAGCAGTGAAGGGGGGACAGGGCGGCGGGGCTACACCTTC. Its protein product is CASSEGGTGRRGYTF.